Listed here are 8 T cell receptor beta chains from one sample, sequenced in a study of Tregs in tolerant kidney transplant recipients. Sequencing was performed with immunoSEQ multiplex PCR; in TCRdb, only in-frame clones are kept and a portion is missing. The table shows about 110,000 clones, with roughly 89% occurring only once. The sample here was CD4+ T cells from blood, taken before the transplant. The receptors here all came from a human donor who received a combined kidney and bone marrow transplant.

The rearrangement uses TRBV19 and TRBJ2-2, with no clear D. CDR3 size: 15 residues. The V end was cut by 3 bases, the J end by 2 bases, with 10 bases between. Per germline, CDR1 LNHDA and CDR2 SQIVND (reference sequence). The CDR3 loop reads CASSIASANTGELFF. CDR3 in DNA: TGTGCCAGTAGTATCGCTAGTGCAAACACCGGGGAGCTGTTTTTT.

The chain recombines TRBV11-3 with TRBJ2-5; the match to TRBD2 covers 14 bases. From germline, CDR1 is SGHNT and CDR2 YENEEA. V gave up 5 bases and J gave up 5 bases; unmatched junction bases: 10. CDR3 length: 17 amino acids. As DNA, the CDR3 is TGTGCCAGCAGCGTCGGACTAGCGGGAGGAGTAGGGGAGACCCAGTACTTC. Amino acids: CASSVGLAGGVGETQYF.

V gene TRBV7-2 combines with J gene TRBJ2-3, with no clear D. The CDR3 covers 12 residues. The germline V gene encodes CDR1 SGHTA and CDR2 FQGNSA. Trimming took off 4 bases at V and 3 bases at J, with 5 bases between the two ends. The CDR3: CASSYSTDTQYF. The CDR3 nucleotides read TGTGCCAGCAGCTATTCTACAGATACGCAGTATTTT.

This chain uses TRBV27 with TRBJ2-7; 9 bases line up with TRBD1. Trimming cost V 6 bases and J 2 bases; bases outside gene matches: 5. Germline V gene sequence: CDR1 MNHEY, CDR2 SMNVEV (reference sequence). The CDR3 extends over 14 amino acids. The DNA for the CDR3 is TGTGCCAGCAGCTTGAGACAGGGGGCCTACGAGCAGTACTTC. It encodes CASSLRQGAYEQYF.

The gene calls are TRBV10-3 and TRBJ1-5; D may be TRBD1 (6 bases). V was shortened by 6 bases and J by 2 bases, with 14 bases between the two germline ends. The CDR3 is made up of 15 amino acids. The germline V gene has CDR1 ENHRY and CDR2 SYGVKD. The CDR3 here is CAIRSEDSGNQPQHF. The CDR3 DNA reads TGTGCCATCAGGTCCGAGGACAGCGGCAATCAGCCCCAGCATTTT.

This clone was detected a few times. In DNA form, the CDR3 reads TGTGCCAGCTCGCCGACACGCTCTGAAGCTTTCTTT. Its translation: CASSPTRSEAFF. This chain connects TRBV18 to TRBJ1-1; no firm D call. Germline-derived CDR1 and CDR2 are KGHSH and LQKENI. V lost 6 bases to trimming and J lost 6 bases, with 11 bases between them. The CDR3 has 12 residues.

J is TRBJ1-2 and V is TRBV5-4; 7 bases are shared with TRBD1. Germline-derived CDR1 and CDR2 are SGHNT and YYREEE (reference sequence). CDR3 length: 14 amino acids. Germline trimming cut 0 bases from V and 7 bases from J; bases unmatched to any gene: 6. The CDR3 loop is CASSLDRGEGGYTF. CDR3 nucleotide sequence: TGTGCCAGCAGCTTGGACAGGGGAGAAGGTGGCTACACCTTC.

V usage is TRBV5-1 and J usage is TRBJ2-1, with 8 bases fitting TRBD1. Per the germline V gene, CDR1 is SGHRS and CDR2 is YFSETQ. Unmatched junction bases numbered 6, after V lost 2 bases and J lost 8 bases. The CDR3 spans 14 residues. CDR3 coding DNA: TGCGCCAGCAGCTTCGTGGACAGGGAATATGAGCAGTTCTTC. Translating gives CASSFVDREYEQFF.